This entry lists 2 T cell receptor beta chains sequenced from one sample in a study of T cells in Graves' hyperthyroidism and ophthalmopathy (dated by TCRdb to the late 2010s). Library generation was performed with multiplex PCR. Sequencing relied on an Illumina HiSeq 2000. The TCR beta CDR3 regions were amplified from the RNA transcripts. The TCR CDR3 was subjected to a first round of RT-PCR using the HTBI primer set and the Qiagen OneStep RT-PCR kit. TCRdb reworked the public reads: Q25 trimming with fastp, MiXCR clone assembly, productive beta chains retained. Each entry merges the rows of one CDR3 protein and shows their most common DNA and genes. This sample holds around 97,000 distinct CDR3 sequences; roughly 50% were observed only once. The leading ten clones occupy roughly 25% of the sample. The sequenced material came from blood. Receptors originate from a man aged 40-49 years with Graves' hyperthyroidism.

In this sample, this clonotype turned up many times. V and J are TRBV20-1 and TRBJ2-7; D remains ambiguous. Per germline, CDR1 DFQATT and CDR2 SNEGSKA (reference sequence). The CDR3 length is 12 residues. V lost 2 bases, J lost 7 bases, and 12 bases lay in between. CDR3 loop: CSARPLGGEQYF. The DNA of the CDR3 is TGCAGTGCTAGACCCCTGGGTGGTGAGCAGTACTTC.

Note on this clonotype: At one end, the junction sequence differs from germline, possibly due to a read error. The V gene is TRBV6-5, the J gene TRBJ2-3; the D is unclear. This CDR3 is built from 14 residues. Germline CDR1 reads MNHEY; CDR2 reads SVGAGI. CDR3 DNA: TGTGCCAGCAGAGAATGCGACGGCACATATACGCAGTATTTT. It specifies CASRECDGTYTQYF.